This TCR beta chain was identified during a study of blood T cell repertoires in COVID-19 (dated by TCRdb to 2018 to 2021). A note on the overall study: Samples covering the acute and convalescent phases of COVID-19 were provided by collaborators in the United States, Italy and Spain. The material from the prospective study consisted of cDNA or gDNA derived from T cells, B-cell-depleted T cells, or PBMCs. Deeply sampled blood TCRbeta repertoires from subjects exposed to, actively infected with, or recovered from COVID-19 were included in the dataset. The repertoires were released in a freely available public database intended as a resource for research on the immune response to SARS-CoV-2. The samples were drawn from the first 160 participants of the ongoing ImmuneRACE study and from 950 to 1,500 subjects provided by 6 global collaborators. Sample metadata almost always included a de-identified subject ID, COVID-19 status, age in years and sex. Where HLA class I and class II types were available, the types were taken from metadata supplied by the sample provider, not from assay-based typing. What the study reported, not specific to this receptor: Clinical and demographic metadata were provided uncurated, with the amount varying by source and participant.

The CDR3 contains 14 residues, cysteine and phenylalanine counted. Left in the record is the CDR3 DNA by itself, 42 bases read in frame from the first base. V ends up 0 bases short and J 5 bases short, with an unmatched junction base count of 4. The germline V gene gives CDR1 as MNHEY and CDR2 as SVGAGI. Comments on this clone: Its antigen has not been determined. No base-level quality is on record; no much larger clone is a single base apart.

Collaborating institutions collected whole blood in K2EDTA tubes following their own protocols. For TCRbeta analysis, collaborator samples were shipped as frozen whole blood, as isolated PBMCs, or as DNA extracted from either sample type. The immunoSEQ Assay, a bias-controlled multiplex PCR, was used to amplify TCRbeta CDR3 regions from genomic DNA. The source study handled its data this way. Within the assay, amplification of reference gene primers was used to estimate how many nucleated cells each sample contained. To quantify the absolute abundance of each unique TCRbeta CDR3 rearrangement, sequence reads were collapsed and filtered. For each sample, productive Simpson clonality was calculated by taking the square root of Simpson's diversity index across productive rearrangements. This immuneACCESS table, as held by TCRdb, lists in-frame sequences with V and J called but not all clones. Of the missing ones, under half trace to an unresolved V gene in checked studies; the others have no known cause. That table supplies the V and J calls and clone size; D and trimming were determined from the DNA. The sample table holds about 110,000 clones, of which approximately 85% were seen once. The ten largest clonotypes hold 2.1% of the sample.

Sequences were obtained from peripheral blood. This sequence was found in a human donor in a cohort sampled during active COVID-19. This sequence uses TRBV6-5 and TRBJ2-7; 7 junctional bases match TRBD2. The sequence in DNA is TGTGCCAGCAGTTACTCTGCGGGAGCTAACGAGCAGTACTTC. Translated, this gives CASSYSAGANEQYF.